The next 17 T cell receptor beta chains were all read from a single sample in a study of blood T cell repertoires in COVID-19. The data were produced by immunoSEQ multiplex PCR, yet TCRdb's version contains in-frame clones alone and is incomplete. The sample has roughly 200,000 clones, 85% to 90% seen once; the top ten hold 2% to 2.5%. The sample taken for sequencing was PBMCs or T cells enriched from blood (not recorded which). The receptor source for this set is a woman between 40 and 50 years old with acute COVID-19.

This CDR3 reads CASSTSGGPPYEQYF. The CDR3 nucleotides read TGTGCCAGCAGCACTAGCGGGGGCCCCCCCTACGAGCAGTACTTC. The J gene is TRBJ2-7, the V gene TRBV7-3; 11 positions agree with TRBD2. There are 15 residues in the CDR3. V lost 5 bases, J lost 2 bases, and 5 bases stayed unmatched. Germline CDR1 SGHTA, CDR2 FQGTGA.

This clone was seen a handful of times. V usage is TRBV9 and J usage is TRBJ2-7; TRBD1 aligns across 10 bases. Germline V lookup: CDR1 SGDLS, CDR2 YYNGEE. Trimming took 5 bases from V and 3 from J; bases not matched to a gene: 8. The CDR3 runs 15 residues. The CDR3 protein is CASSRGGQGNYEQYF. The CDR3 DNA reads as TGTGCCAGCAGTCGAGGGGGACAGGGGAACTACGAGCAGTACTTC.

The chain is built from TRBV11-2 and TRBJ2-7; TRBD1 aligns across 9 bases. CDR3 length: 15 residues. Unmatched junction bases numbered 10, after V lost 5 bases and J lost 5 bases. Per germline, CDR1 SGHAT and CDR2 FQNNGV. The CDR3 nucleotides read TGTGCCAGCAGCCCATCCGGGACAGGGCTTCACGAGCAGTACTTC. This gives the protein CASSPSGTGLHEQYF.

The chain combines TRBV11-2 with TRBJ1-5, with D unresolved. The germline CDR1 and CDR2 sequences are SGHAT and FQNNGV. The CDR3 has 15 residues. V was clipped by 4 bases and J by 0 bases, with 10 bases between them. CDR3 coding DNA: TGTGCCAGCAGCTGGGAGAGGAATAGCAATCAGCCCCAGCATTTT. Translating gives CASSWERNSNQPQHF.

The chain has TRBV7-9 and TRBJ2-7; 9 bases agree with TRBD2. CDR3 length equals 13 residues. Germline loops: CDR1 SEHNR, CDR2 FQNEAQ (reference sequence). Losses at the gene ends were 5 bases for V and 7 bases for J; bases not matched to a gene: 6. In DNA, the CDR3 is TGTGCCAGCAGCGAGCGGGAGGTGGGTGAGCAGTACTTC. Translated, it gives CASSEREVGEQYF. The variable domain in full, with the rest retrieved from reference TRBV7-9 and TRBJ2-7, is DTGVSQNPRHKITKRGQNVTFRCDPISEHNRLYWYRQTLGQGPEFLTYFQNEAQLEKSRLLSDRFSAERPKGSFSTLEIQRTEQGDSAMYLCASSEREVGEQYFGPGTRLTVT.

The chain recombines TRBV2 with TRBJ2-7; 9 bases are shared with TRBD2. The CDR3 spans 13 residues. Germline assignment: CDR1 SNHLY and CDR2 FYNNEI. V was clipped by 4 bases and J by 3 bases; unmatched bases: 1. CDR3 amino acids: CASSVSGGYEQYF. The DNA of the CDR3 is TGTGCCAGCAGTGTTAGCGGGGGCTACGAGCAGTACTTC.

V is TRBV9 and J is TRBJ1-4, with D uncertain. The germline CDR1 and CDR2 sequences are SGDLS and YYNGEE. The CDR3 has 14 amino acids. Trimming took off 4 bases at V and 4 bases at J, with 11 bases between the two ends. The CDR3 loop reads CASSPEVLNEKLFF. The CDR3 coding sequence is TGTGCCAGCAGCCCAGAGGTACTTAATGAAAAACTGTTTTTT.

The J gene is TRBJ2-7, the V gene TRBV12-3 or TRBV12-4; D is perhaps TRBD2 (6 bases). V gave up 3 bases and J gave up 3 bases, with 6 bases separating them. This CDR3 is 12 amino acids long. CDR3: CASSFGGYEQYF. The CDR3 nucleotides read TGTGCCAGCAGTTTCGGGGGCTACGAGCAGTACTTC.

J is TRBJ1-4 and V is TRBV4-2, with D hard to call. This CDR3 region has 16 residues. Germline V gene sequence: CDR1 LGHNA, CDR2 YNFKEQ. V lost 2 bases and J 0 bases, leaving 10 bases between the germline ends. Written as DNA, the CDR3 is TGTGCCAGCAGCCAATTTGAGGGCTCAACTAATGAAAAACTGTTTTTT. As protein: CASSQFEGSTNEKLFF.

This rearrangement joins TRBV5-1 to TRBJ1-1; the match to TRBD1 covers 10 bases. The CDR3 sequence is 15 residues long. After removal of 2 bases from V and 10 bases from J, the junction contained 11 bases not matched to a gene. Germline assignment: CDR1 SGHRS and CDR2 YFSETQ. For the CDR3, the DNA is TGCGCCAGCAGCTTCCCGGGACAGGGGCCTCTTGGAGCTTTCTTT. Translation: CASSFPGQGPLGAFF.

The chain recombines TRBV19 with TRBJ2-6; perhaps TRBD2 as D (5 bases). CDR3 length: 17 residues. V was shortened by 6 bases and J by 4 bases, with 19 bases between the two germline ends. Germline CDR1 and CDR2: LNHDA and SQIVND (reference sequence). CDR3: CASSPVRGSKGANVLTF. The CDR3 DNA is TGTGCCAGTAGCCCCGTACGGGGATCGAAAGGGGCCAACGTCCTGACTTTC.

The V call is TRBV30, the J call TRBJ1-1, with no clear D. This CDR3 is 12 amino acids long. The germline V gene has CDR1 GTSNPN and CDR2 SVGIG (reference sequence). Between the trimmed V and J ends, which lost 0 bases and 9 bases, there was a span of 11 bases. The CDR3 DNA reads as TGTGCCTGGAGTGTAACCACTTTAAAAGCTTTCTTT. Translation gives CAWSVTTLKAFF. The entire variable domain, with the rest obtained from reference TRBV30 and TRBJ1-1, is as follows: SQTIHQWPATLVQPVGSPLSLECTVEGTSNPNLYWYRQAAGRGLQLLFYSVGIGQISSEVPQNLSASRPQDRQFILSSKKLLLSDSGFYLCAWSVTTLKAFFGQGTRLTVV.

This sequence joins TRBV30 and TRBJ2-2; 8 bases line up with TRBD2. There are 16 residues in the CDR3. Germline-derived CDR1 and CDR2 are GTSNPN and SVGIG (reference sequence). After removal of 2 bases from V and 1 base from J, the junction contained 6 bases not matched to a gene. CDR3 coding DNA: TGTGCCTGGAGTACCCAGACTAGCGAGAACACCGGGGAGCTGTTTTTT. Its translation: CAWSTQTSENTGELFF.

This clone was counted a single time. CDR3 region: CASTNRAGELFF. The CDR3 DNA sequence: TGTGCCAGCACAAACCGAGCTGGGGAGCTGTTTTTT. This chain connects TRBV6-5 to TRBJ2-2; no clear D gene. Germline V lookup: CDR1 MNHEY, CDR2 SVGAGI. V was clipped by 7 bases and J by 8 bases, with 11 bases between them. The CDR3 sequence is 12 residues long.

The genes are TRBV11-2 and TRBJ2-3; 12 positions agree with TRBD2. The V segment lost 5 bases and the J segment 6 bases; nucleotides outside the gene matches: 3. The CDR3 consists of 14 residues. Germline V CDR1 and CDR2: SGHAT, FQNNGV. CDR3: CASSRTSGMDTQYF. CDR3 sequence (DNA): TGTGCCAGCAGCCGGACTAGCGGGATGGATACGCAGTATTTT.

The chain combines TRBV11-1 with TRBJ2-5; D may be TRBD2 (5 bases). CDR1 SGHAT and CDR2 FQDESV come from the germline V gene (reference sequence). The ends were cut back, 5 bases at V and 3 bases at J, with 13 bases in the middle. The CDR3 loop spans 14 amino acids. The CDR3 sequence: CASSPRTDKETQYF. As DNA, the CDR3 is TGTGCCAGCAGCCCCCGGACTGATAAAGAGACCCAGTACTTC.

The CDR3 DNA is TGTGCCAGCAGTGACGACAGGGAGGTCGGTGAAGCTTTCTTT. The encoded protein is CASSDDREVGEAFF. The rearrangement links TRBV6-1 to TRBJ1-1; TRBD1 matches 7 bases. J gave up 7 bases and V 3 bases, and 8 bases lay outside the gene matches. Germline V gene data show CDR1 as MNHNS and CDR2 as SASEGT. The CDR3 has 14 residues.